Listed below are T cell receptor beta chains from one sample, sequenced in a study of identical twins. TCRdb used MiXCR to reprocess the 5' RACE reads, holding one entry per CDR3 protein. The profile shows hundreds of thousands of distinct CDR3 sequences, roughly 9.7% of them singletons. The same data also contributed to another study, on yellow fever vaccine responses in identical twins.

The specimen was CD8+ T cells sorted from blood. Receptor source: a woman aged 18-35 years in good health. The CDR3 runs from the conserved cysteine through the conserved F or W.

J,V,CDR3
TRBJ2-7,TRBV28,CASSSGLEYF
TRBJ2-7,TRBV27,CASSYGGSSSYEQYF
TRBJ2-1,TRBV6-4,CASSDSKGGYNEQFF
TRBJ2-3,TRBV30,CAWSVGATQGGTQYF
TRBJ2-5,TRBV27,CASSLSRGQQETQYF
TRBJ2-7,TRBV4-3,CASSQEGQGVYEQYF
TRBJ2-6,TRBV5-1,CASSLGDSGANVLTF
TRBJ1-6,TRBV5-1,CASATEQGAKNSPLHF
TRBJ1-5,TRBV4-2,CASSQGWGGNQPQHF
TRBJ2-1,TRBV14,CASSKGQKSYNEQFF
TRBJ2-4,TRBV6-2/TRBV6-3,CASTDGGNLIQYF
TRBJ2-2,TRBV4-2,CASSQEQGGTGELFF
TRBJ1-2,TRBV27,CASSSLGHLYTF
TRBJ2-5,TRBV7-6,CASSGDRGETQYF
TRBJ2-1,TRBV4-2,CASSPLAGGGSSYNEQFF
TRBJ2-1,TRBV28,CASSSTLPDRGNNEQFF
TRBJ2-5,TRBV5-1,CASSLHTAYQETQYF
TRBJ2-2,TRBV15,CATSTRRDRLTGELFF
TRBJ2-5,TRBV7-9,CATRTSGQETQYF
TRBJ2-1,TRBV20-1,CSARRETGDSYNEQFF
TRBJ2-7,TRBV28,CASSFTGGAYEQYF
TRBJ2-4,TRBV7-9,CASSPYGENIQYF
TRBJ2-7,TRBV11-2,CASSLFQLGQGHTYEQYF
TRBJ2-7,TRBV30,CAWSPGQPYEQYF
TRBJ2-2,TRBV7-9,CASSLLRVDGELFF
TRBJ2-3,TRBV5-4,CASSAWPGTGVTDTQYF
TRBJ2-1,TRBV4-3,CASSQDYSSGGDEQFF
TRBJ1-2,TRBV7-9,CASSLGGEGYTF
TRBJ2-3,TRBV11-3,CASSPTQRGGLTDTQYF
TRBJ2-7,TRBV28,CASSAPGTMNEQYF
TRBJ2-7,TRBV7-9,CASSLEDRVHEQYF
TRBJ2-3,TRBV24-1,CATRDIGTDTQYF
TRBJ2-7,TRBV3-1,CASSHKGQFYEQYF
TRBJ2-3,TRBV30,CAWSDPPATDTQYF
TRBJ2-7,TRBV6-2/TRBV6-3,CASRPRSGLAGHEQYF
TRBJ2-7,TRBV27,CASSLLGDRGHEQYF
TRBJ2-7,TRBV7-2,CASSLGTDVYEQYF
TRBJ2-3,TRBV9,CASSVVSGDITDTQYF
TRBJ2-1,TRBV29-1,CSVVWGQGNYNEQFF
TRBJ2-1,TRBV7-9,CASSGPEGEGLRQFF
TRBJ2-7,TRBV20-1,CSAPGTGIHEQYF
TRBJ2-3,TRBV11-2,CASSLGWRDTDF
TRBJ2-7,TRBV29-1,CSVALNRVEQYF
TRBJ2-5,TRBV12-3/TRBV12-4,CASNLGAKETQYF
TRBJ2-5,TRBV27,CASSLSGSWIETQYF
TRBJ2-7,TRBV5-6,CASSLLRTSFHEQYF
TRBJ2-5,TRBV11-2,CASSLDRVELGETQYF
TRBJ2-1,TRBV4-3,CASSQGLAGGNEQFF